These 21 T cell receptor beta chains were all obtained from the same sample, sequenced in a study of Ad26.COV2.S vaccination and SARS-CoV-2 variants. Using immunoSEQ multiplex PCR, the repertoire was profiled, and TCRdb retains in-frame clones only, with some absent. Of 510,000 or so clones listed, 87% are singletons. As to treatment: some 20 received Ad26.COV2.S at low or high dose, single or two shots; roughly 5 received placebo; per-sample allocation not given. The samples were gathered on day 63 after the first injection of vaccine or placebo. The source was peripheral blood, collected in a trial of Ad26.COV2.S vaccine versus placebo. Source of these receptors: a person aged 18 to 59 who received the Ad26.COV2.S COVID-19 vaccine or a placebo.

This clone has a handful of counts. V is TRBV4-1 and J is TRBJ1-6; TRBD1 aligns across 11 bases. V lost 2 bases and J lost 7; bases outside the gene matches: 7. The CDR3 length is 17 residues. Germline lookup yields CDR1 MGHRA and CDR2 YSYEKL. In DNA form, the CDR3 reads TGCGCCAGCAGCCAATCCCTTGGGACAGGGGGGAATTCACCCCTCCACTTT. It is translated as CASSQSLGTGGNSPLHF.

V usage is TRBV25-1 and J usage is TRBJ2-7; weak D call: TRBD1 (5 bases). CDR3 size: 16 residues. Germline V CDR1 and CDR2: MGHDK, SYGVNS. The ends were cut back, 2 bases at V and 4 bases at J, with 18 bases in the middle. The chain's CDR3 is CASSETDTLSRYEQYF. CDR3 nucleotides: TGTGCCAGCAGTGAAACGGACACCCTTTCCAGGTACGAGCAGTACTTC.

This clone was recorded only once. V is TRBV6-5 and J is TRBJ2-1; D is possibly TRBD1 (6 bases). The CDR3 is 14 residues long. Germline V gene sequence: CDR1 MNHEY, CDR2 SVGAGI. V shed 3 bases and J shed 5 bases, with 11 bases lying between them. Here the CDR3 DNA reads TGTGCCAGCAGTTATTTGACAGGAGACAATGAGCAGTTCTTC. This translates into CASSYLTGDNEQFF.

The chain uses TRBV18 and TRBJ2-7; 7 bases agree with TRBD2. The CDR3 loop spans 14 amino acids. V lost 3 bases, J lost 5 bases, and 7 bases stayed unmatched. Germline V CDR1 and CDR2: KGHSH, LQKENI. CDR3 nucleotide sequence: TGTGCCAGCTCACCGGGGCGGGAGTTAGACGAGCAGTACTTC. This sequence encodes CASSPGRELDEQYF. Full variable domain (rest looked up from reference TRBV18 and TRBJ2-7): NAGVMQNPRHLVRRRGQEARLRCSPMKGHSHVYWYRQLPEEGLKFMVYLQKENIIDESGMPKERFSAEFPKEGPSILRIQQVVRGDSAAYFCASSPGRELDEQYFGPGTRLTVT.

CDR3 loop: CASSETTPSYRSYEQFF. The CDR3 DNA is TGTGCCAGCAGTGAAACTACCCCCTCGTATCGTTCGTATGAGCAGTTCTTC. This chain uses TRBV6-1 with TRBJ2-1; D gene uncertain. From germline, CDR1 is MNHNS and CDR2 SASEGT. V was shortened by 2 bases and J by 8 bases, with 22 bases between the two germline ends. The CDR3 consists of 17 residues.

This rearrangement joins TRBV7-6 to TRBJ2-7; possibly TRBD1 for D (6 bases). Germline V gives CDR1 SGHVS, CDR2 FNYEAQ. V was clipped by 4 bases and J by 4 bases, with 8 bases between them. The CDR3 runs 12 residues. The CDR3 spells CASSSQGYEQYF. Here the CDR3 DNA reads TGTGCCAGCAGCTCACAGGGTTACGAGCAGTACTTC.

Note on this clone: Other nucleotide sequences from this sample produce the same CDR3. V is TRBV18 and J is TRBJ2-3; D is ambiguous. Germline-derived CDR1 and CDR2 are KGHSH and LQKENI. V lost 2 bases to trimming and J lost 4 bases, with 1 base between them. The CDR3 extends over 11 amino acids. The DNA of the CDR3 is TGTGCCAGCTCACCATCAGATACGCAGTATTTT. Protein sequence: CASSPSDTQYF. Using reference TRBV18 and TRBJ2-3 for the parts outside the CDR3, the full variable domain is NAGVMQNPRHLVRRRGQEARLRCSPMKGHSHVYWYRQLPEEGLKFMVYLQKENIIDESGMPKERFSAEFPKEGPSILRIQQVVRGDSAAYFCASSPSDTQYFGPGTRLTVL.

V gene TRBV28 combines with J gene TRBJ1-4; D is unclear. V shed 2 bases and J shed 6 bases, with 7 bases lying between them. Per the germline V gene, CDR1 is MDHEN and CDR2 is SYDVKM. This CDR3 region has 13 residues. CDR3 sequence: CASSLGTDEKLFF. The CDR3 nucleotides are TGTGCCAGCAGTTTAGGTACAGATGAAAAACTGTTTTTT.

This sequence joins TRBV11-2 and TRBJ2-1; the D gene is possibly TRBD2 (6 bases). The CDR3 has 17 amino acids. In germline, CDR1 is SGHAT, CDR2 FQNNGV. Deletions cut 0 bases from V and 1 base from J, with 13 bases between. Here the CDR3 reads CASSLEGTGASYNEQFF. The CDR3 coding sequence is TGTGCCAGCAGCTTAGAGGGAACGGGAGCGTCCTACAATGAGCAGTTCTTC.

This chain connects TRBV29-1 to TRBJ2-2; 8 nucleotides line up with TRBD1. The V segment lost 7 bases and the J segment 3 bases; nucleotides outside the gene matches: 10. The CDR3 runs to 15 residues. Per the germline V gene, CDR1 is SQVTM and CDR2 is ANQGSEA. The chain's CDR3 is CSGRQGAGDTGELFF. In nucleotides, the CDR3 is TGCAGCGGTAGGCAGGGGGCCGGGGACACCGGGGAGCTGTTTTTT.

J is TRBJ1-1 and V is TRBV30, with a weak D call TRBD1 (5 bases). This CDR3 is built from 15 residues. Trimming cost V 4 bases and J 1 base, with 16 bases left between them. Germline CDR1 is GTSNPN and CDR2 is SVGIG (reference sequence). The CDR3 DNA is TGTGCCTGGATGTTGGGGGGGGTCTGGAACACTGAAGCTTTCTTT. Encoded protein: CAWMLGGVWNTEAFF. The entire variable domain, with the rest obtained from reference TRBV30 and TRBJ1-1, is as follows: SQTIHQWPATLVQPVGSPLSLECTVEGTSNPNLYWYRQAAGRGLQLLFYSVGIGQISSEVPQNLSASRPQDRQFILSSKKLLLSDSGFYLCAWMLGGVWNTEAFFGQGTRLTVV.

The chain recombines TRBV19 with TRBJ1-6; D is uncertain. CDR3 length equals 13 residues. Germline CDR1 and CDR2: LNHDA and SQIVND (reference sequence). Trimming cost V 6 bases and J 10 bases, with 13 bases left between them. The CDR3 bases are TGTGCCAGTAGCCTATCTGAGGGATCACCCCTCCACTTT. It yields the protein CASSLSEGSPLHF.

This clone occurred a few times. V usage is TRBV21-1 and J usage is TRBJ2-3; TRBD1, the table's D call, was not compared with the DNA. TRBV21-1 is a pseudogene. This CDR3 is 15 amino acids long. The DNA of the CDR3 is TGTGCCAGCAGCAATGGGACAGGGGAGGGAGATACGCAGTATTTT. This encodes CASSNGTGEGDTQYF.

This clone was recorded once. CDR3 DNA: TGCAGCGTCCATTCTAACACTCGTGGCTACACCTTC. As protein: CSVHSNTRGYTF. V and J are TRBV29-1 and TRBJ1-2, with D unclear. V gave up 6 bases and J gave up 7 bases, with 15 bases separating them. Looked up from germline, CDR1 is SQVTM and CDR2 is ANQGSEA. CDR3 length equals 12 residues.

Concerning this clone itself: Distinct nucleotide sequences in the sample also encode this CDR3. V usage is TRBV28 and J usage is TRBJ2-2; D gene uncertain. Trimming removed 1 base at V and 5 bases at J, with 5 bases between. CDR3 length: 13 amino acids. Germline V lookup: CDR1 MDHEN, CDR2 SYDVKM. The CDR3: CASSLSGTGELFF. The DNA of the CDR3 is TGTGCCAGCAGTTTATCTGGGACCGGGGAGCTGTTTTTT.

This rearrangement joins TRBV5-8 to TRBJ1-1; D is ambiguous. Germline V gene lookup returns CDR1 SGHTS and CDR2 YDEGEE. V lost 4 bases and J 8 bases, leaving 6 bases between the germline ends. The CDR3 contains 10 residues. This CDR3 reads CASSRLEAFF. The CDR3 DNA follows: TGTGCCAGCAGCCGGTTGGAAGCTTTCTTT. The whole variable domain, filled in from reference TRBV5-8 and TRBJ1-1, reads EAGVTQSPTHLIKTRGQQATLRCSPISGHTSVYWYQQALGLGLQFLLWYDEGEERNRGNFPPRFSGRQFPNYSSELNVNALELEDSALYLCASSRLEAFFGQGTRLTVV.

The rearrangement uses TRBV30 and TRBJ2-1; 9 bases agree with TRBD1. V gave up 3 bases and J gave up 4 bases; unmatched junction bases: 4. The CDR3 runs to 14 residues. Germline V gives CDR1 GTSNPN, CDR2 SVGIG (reference sequence). In nucleotides, the CDR3 is TGTGCCTGGAGGGGACAGGGCCCTTACAATGAGCAGTTCTTC. Its translation is CAWRGQGPYNEQFF.

J is TRBJ1-1 and V is TRBV20-1, with TRBD1 matching over 9 bases. V was pared by 3 bases and J by 10 bases, with 3 bases of the junction left unmatched. Germline loops: CDR1 DFQATT, CDR2 SNEGSKA (reference sequence). This CDR3 spans 11 amino acids. CDR3 amino acids: CSARTGGPAFF. CDR3 nucleotide sequence: TGCAGTGCTAGGACAGGGGGGCCAGCTTTCTTT.

The chain employs TRBV18 and TRBJ2-7; D may match TRBD1 or TRBD2 (5 bases each). The germline V and J ends were trimmed by 3 bases and 2 bases, with 11 bases remaining between them. CDR1 is KGHSH and CDR2 is LQKENI in the germline V gene. The CDR3 runs 14 residues. The DNA of the CDR3 is TGTGCCAGCTCACCGGTCCAGGGAGCCTACGAGCAGTACTTC. Amino acid sequence: CASSPVQGAYEQYF.

This chain uses TRBV18 with TRBJ2-4; D is possibly TRBD1 (7 bases). The CDR3 sequence is 17 residues long. V lost 6 bases and J 4 bases, leaving 22 bases between the germline ends. Germline V CDR1 and CDR2: KGHSH, LQKENI. The CDR3 nucleotides read TGTGCCAGCTCCCCGGGTGCGTTGGCAGGGGGGAAAAACATTCAGTACTTC. Its protein is CASSPGALAGGKNIQYF. The whole variable domain, filled in from reference TRBV18 and TRBJ2-4, reads NAGVMQNPRHLVRRRGQEARLRCSPMKGHSHVYWYRQLPEEGLKFMVYLQKENIIDESGMPKERFSAEFPKEGPSILRIQQVVRGDSAAYFCASSPGALAGGKNIQYFGAGTRLSVL.

CDR3 sequence reads: CASSPTWTSGSNEQFF. The CDR3 DNA follows: TGTGCCAGCAGCCCCACGTGGACTAGCGGGAGCAATGAGCAGTTCTTC. The chain is built from TRBV7-3 and TRBJ2-1; TRBD2 agrees at 13 bases. The germline CDR1 and CDR2 sequences are SGHTA and FQGTGA. The ends lost 5 bases at V and 6 bases at J; junction bases unmatched: 7. The CDR3 contains 16 residues. Full variable domain (remainder filled in from reference TRBV7-3 and TRBJ2-1): GAGVSQTPSNKVTEKGKYVELRCDPISGHTALYWYRQSLGQGPEFLIYFQGTGAADDSGLPNDRFFAVRPEGSVSTLKIQRTERGDSAVYLCASSPTWTSGSNEQFFGPGTRLTVL.